This T cell receptor (beta chain) was documented in a study of naive CD8 T cells in extremely preterm neonates. Study-wide results and limits: iChao1 richness was lowest in preterm neonates, significantly versus all ages. Preterm CDR3s were shorter than older groups', with fewer N additions and less trimming.

In the case of this clone: Its cognate antigen is unknown.

Deliveries were elective term cesareans at roughly 35-41 weeks, with no labor or membrane rupture. The sample holds sorted live naive CD8+ CD45RA+CCR7+ T cells. V gave up 0 bases and J gave up 7 bases; unmatched junction bases: 7. CDR3 size: 17 residues. Germline-derived CDR1 and CDR2 are SGHDN and FVKESK. Profiling relied on immunoSEQ multiplex PCR, and the TCRdb table lists in-frame clones only, not all of them. Of 7,000 to 9,500 clones in the sample, 95% to 98% were seen once. V is TRBV14 and J is TRBJ1-6, with 9 bases identical to TRBD1. The origin of this receptor is a newborn in good health. The sample taken for sequencing was naive CD8+ T cells from cord blood. CDR3 in amino acids: CASSQDSWTGVNSPLHF. Here the CDR3 DNA reads TGTGCCAGCAGCCAAGACTCCTGGACAGGGGTAAATTCACCCCTCCACTTT.